The clone carrying this T cell receptor beta chain was picked up many times. The antigen remains unidentified. This record comes from a study of T cells in Graves' hyperthyroidism and ophthalmopathy. Overall study: At initial diagnosis, before any treatment had begun, peripheral blood was obtained. Study outcomes and limitations: Most expanded thyroid clonotypes above 0.001 also appeared in blood.

Template material for amplifying TCR beta CDR3 regions consisted of RNA transcripts. Primed by the HTBI set, a first-round RT-PCR was run on the TCR CDR3. TCRdb passed the multiplex PCR reads through MiXCR, listing each CDR3 protein once. The table has roughly 420,000 distinct CDR3 sequences, around 14% seen once; the top ten hold 13% to 15%. The V gene end was trimmed by 4 bases and the J gene end by 14 bases; junction bases not matched to a gene: 11. Germline V CDR1 and CDR2: SGHTA, FQGNSA. This CDR3 has 14 residues. The source is a woman aged 18 to 35 with Graves' hyperthyroidism. Sequenced sample: blood. This sequence joins TRBV7-2 and TRBJ1-6; 7 bases fit TRBD1. CDR3 bases: TGTGCCAGCAGCTCGAGAGAGGGCAGGGGGGCCCTCCACTTT. Translated, it gives CASSSREGRGALHF.